The rows below give T cell receptor beta chains drawn from one sample of a study of blood T cells in healthy people across ages. TCRdb fed the 5' RACE reads into MiXCR, producing one record per CDR3 protein. The data hold roughly 1.4 million distinct CDR3 sequences, with approximately 59% observed a single time. Sequenced sample: blood. The origin of the receptors is a man between 18 and 29 years old in good health. Both conserved end residues are part of each CDR3. The order of the fields is J gene, V gene, CDR3 length, CDR3 protein.

TRBJ2-3,TRBV20-1,13,CSASQGVTDTQYF
TRBJ2-2,TRBV25-1,16,CASSEMGTDPSGELFF
TRBJ1-5,TRBV27,17,CASSLRGHIYSNQPQHF
TRBJ2-1,TRBV20-1,13,CSARPGKNNEQFF
TRBJ2-7,TRBV7-7,15,CASSLGRDSSYEQYF
TRBJ2-2,TRBV6-6,16,CASRRGTGVETGELFF
TRBJ2-1,TRBV10-3,18,CAISELGLAGLRYGEQFF
TRBJ2-1,TRBV5-1,16,CASSPDPPLEEDEQFF
TRBJ2-7,TRBV11-1,14,CASSLDRDPYEQYF
TRBJ2-7,TRBV6-6,14,CASSFTGNSYEQYF
TRBJ2-1,TRBV4-1,13,CASSLALRGEQFF
TRBJ2-4,TRBV3-1,15,CASSQVLAGGDIQYF
TRBJ1-2,TRBV6-1,14,CASSGWQTNYGYTF
TRBJ1-5,TRBV20-1,13,CSAIQGTNQPQHF
TRBJ1-4,TRBV6-5,16,CASRRTGKTTNEKLFF
TRBJ2-7,TRBV7-8,17,CASSLNSWGPAIWEQYF
TRBJ2-7,TRBV27,16,CATKVLVGQGAAEQYF
TRBJ2-1,TRBV4-1,16,CASSQLVPNADNEQFF
TRBJ2-7,TRBV20-1,13,CSARPNRVYEQYF
TRBJ2-3,TRBV29-1,13,CSADRGLTDTQYF
TRBJ2-5,TRBV25-1,19,CASSESPSLADRGQETQYF
TRBJ1-4,TRBV4-2,15,CASSQNPATNEKLFF
.,TRBV11-2,14,CASSLARDWETQYF
TRBJ1-2,TRBV20-1,14,CSASIPGLHYGYTF
TRBJ2-7,TRBV4-3,14,CASSQGPFIYEQYF
TRBJ1-6,TRBV27,15,CASSFGGIMDSPLHF
TRBJ2-6,TRBV7-8,16,CASSRTIVSGANVLTF
TRBJ2-2,TRBV12-3/TRBV12-4,18,CASRLGARQGARTGELFF
.,TRBV4-2,20,CASSQVKAGGSNPRAREQYF
TRBJ2-7,TRBV20-1,13,CSARERSGYEQHF
TRBJ2-2,TRBV7-9,14,CASSSGQGFAELFF
TRBJ2-6,TRBV6-1,14,CASERRTGANVLTF
TRBJ1-6,TRBV6-6,13,CASSPPSNSPLHF
TRBJ1-5,TRBV20-1,16,CSARDRTGGLNQPQHF
TRBJ2-1,TRBV4-1,18,CASSLRETGGRSYNEQFF
TRBJ2-7,TRBV6-5,15,CASSYRRQVSYEQYF
TRBJ1-2,TRBV10-2,14,CASSESAAVYGYTF
TRBJ1-1,TRBV11-2,15,CASSLDGRGNTEAFF
TRBJ1-5,TRBV12-3/TRBV12-4,16,CASSHSGTGRNQPQHF
TRBJ2-2,TRBV12-3/TRBV12-4,14,CASSLAGETGELFF
TRBJ2-7,TRBV29-1,14,CSVVQRDRAYEQYF
TRBJ2-2,TRBV4-1,16,CASSPPQGTKTGELFF
TRBJ2-5,TRBV24-1,14,CATSETRREKTQYF
TRBJ2-5,TRBV7-2,15,CASSLLASNQETQYF
TRBJ2-7,TRBV20-1,13,CSAPKAEEYEQYF
TRBJ1-2,TRBV6-2/TRBV6-3,14,CASSYGGKNYGYTF
.,TRBV4-2,15,CASSITTGGGETQYF
TRBJ2-1,TRBV4-1,15,CASSQRLAGFNEQFF